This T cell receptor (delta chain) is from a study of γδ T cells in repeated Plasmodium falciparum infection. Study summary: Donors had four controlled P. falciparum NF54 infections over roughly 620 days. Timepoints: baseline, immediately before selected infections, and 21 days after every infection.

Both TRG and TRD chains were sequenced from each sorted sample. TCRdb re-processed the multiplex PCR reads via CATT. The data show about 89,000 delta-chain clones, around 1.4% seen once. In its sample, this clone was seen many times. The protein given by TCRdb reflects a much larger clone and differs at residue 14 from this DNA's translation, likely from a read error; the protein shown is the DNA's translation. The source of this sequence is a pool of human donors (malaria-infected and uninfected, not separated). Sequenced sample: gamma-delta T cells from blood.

The CDR3 nucleotides are TGTGCCTGTGACCCTATGCTTCTGGGGGATACCCCGTACGCCGATAAACTCATCTTT. Translation: CACDPMLLGDTPYADKLIF. The V call is TRDV2, the J call TRDJ1, with 11 bases that match TRDD3. This CDR3 is built from 19 residues. Germline CDR1 and CDR2: GEAIGNYY and EKD. V was pared by 3 bases and J by 3 bases, with 17 bases of the junction left unmatched.